These T cell receptor beta chains were read from a single sample in a study of blood T cell repertoires in COVID-19. Using immunoSEQ multiplex PCR, the repertoire was profiled, and TCRdb retains in-frame clones only, with some absent. Among under 250,000 clones listed, over 80% were seen once. The sample was PBMCs or T cells enriched from blood (not recorded which). The receptor source for this set is a woman younger than 45 with acute COVID-19. The CDR3 runs from the conserved cysteine through the conserved F or W. A D gene is named only where the DNA matches it firmly. Clone size is shown for a subset of rows, as once, few, many or a class of expanded clone.

cdr3_aa cdr3_nt j_call v_call d_call clone_size
CASSQRSGGLETQYF TGTGCCAGCAGCCAAAGGAGCGGGGGGCTTGAGACCCAGTACTTC TRBJ2-5 TRBV16 TRBD2 -
CASSSGLAGGPDTQYF TGTGCCAGCAGCTCGGGACTAGCGGGGGGGCCTGATACGCAGTATTTT TRBJ2-3 TRBV7-9 TRBD2 once
CSVGGDIGNTIYF TGCAGCGTTGGTGGGGACATCGGAAACACCATATATTTT TRBJ1-3 TRBV29-1 - -
CASSQSGVTDYSNQPQHF TGTGCCAGCTCACAGTCAGGGGTGACCGATTATAGCAATCAGCCCCAGCATTTT TRBJ1-5 TRBV18 - -
CASSQDASGKTNEQFF TGCGCCAGCAGCCAAGACGCGTCGGGGAAGACCAATGAGCAGTTCTTC TRBJ2-1 TRBV4-3 - -
CASSSGVPSTDTQYF TGCGCCAGCAGCTCCGGGGTCCCCTCCACAGATACGCAGTATTTT TRBJ2-3 TRBV5-1 - -
CASSLTGTGTLHF TGTGCCAGCAGTTTGACAGGGACTGGGACCCTCCACTTT TRBJ1-6 TRBV6-6 TRBD1 -
CASSERTGSYGYTF TGTGCCAGCAGTGAACGGACAGGCTCTTATGGCTACACCTTC TRBJ1-2 TRBV2 TRBD1 -
CATRTGADTQYF TGTGCCACTCGGACGGGGGCAGATACGCAGTATTTT TRBJ2-3 TRBV19 - -
CASSAFASGGFTYNEQFF TGTGCCAGCAGTGCTTTTGCTAGCGGGGGGTTCACCTACAATGAGCAGTTCTTC TRBJ2-1 TRBV2 TRBD2 few
CASRRQGALNTEAFF TGTGCCAGCAGGAGACAGGGGGCTTTGAACACTGAAGCTTTCTTT TRBJ1-1 TRBV6-5 TRBD1 -
CASSLLAQGRGIVGSNQPQHF TGTGCCAGCAGCTTACTGGCGCAGGGCAGGGGCATAGTAGGAAGCAATCAGCCCCAGCATTTT TRBJ1-5 TRBV7-8 - -
CASSFTQSFRGQGGAFF TGCGCCAGCAGCTTTACCCAAAGTTTCAGGGGGCAAGGGGGAGCTTTCTTT TRBJ1-1 TRBV5-1 TRBD1 -
CASSRRQRLNSPLHF TGTGCCAGTAGTAGACGACAGAGACTCAATTCACCCCTCCACTTT TRBJ1-6 TRBV19 - -
CASSPGGMNTEAFF TGTGCCAGCTCACCAGGGGGGATGAACACTGAAGCTTTCTTT TRBJ1-1 TRBV18 - -
CASSEEFGGTGNTIYF TGTGCCAGCAGTGAGGAGTTTGGGGGGACTGGAAACACCATATATTTT TRBJ1-3 TRBV2 - -
CAISESDSLLFF TGTGCCATCAGTGAGTCGGACAGTTTGCTGTTTTTT TRBJ1-4 TRBV10-3 - -
CASSLVGQLTDTQYF TGCGCCAGCAGCTTGGTTGGGCAGCTCACAGATACGCAGTATTTT TRBJ2-3 TRBV5-1 - -
CASGYQGVPLHF TGTGCCAGCGGGTACCAGGGGGTCCCCCTCCACTTT TRBJ1-6 TRBV27 TRBD1 -
CASSQAAGDSLSGANVLTF TGCGCCAGCAGCCAAGCAGCGGGAGACTCCCTCTCTGGGGCCAACGTCCTGACTTTC TRBJ2-6 TRBV4-3 TRBD2 -
CASSSLTNRDSEAFF TGTGCCAGTAGTTCCTTGACGAACCGGGACAGTGAAGCTTTCTTT TRBJ1-1 TRBV19 TRBD1 once